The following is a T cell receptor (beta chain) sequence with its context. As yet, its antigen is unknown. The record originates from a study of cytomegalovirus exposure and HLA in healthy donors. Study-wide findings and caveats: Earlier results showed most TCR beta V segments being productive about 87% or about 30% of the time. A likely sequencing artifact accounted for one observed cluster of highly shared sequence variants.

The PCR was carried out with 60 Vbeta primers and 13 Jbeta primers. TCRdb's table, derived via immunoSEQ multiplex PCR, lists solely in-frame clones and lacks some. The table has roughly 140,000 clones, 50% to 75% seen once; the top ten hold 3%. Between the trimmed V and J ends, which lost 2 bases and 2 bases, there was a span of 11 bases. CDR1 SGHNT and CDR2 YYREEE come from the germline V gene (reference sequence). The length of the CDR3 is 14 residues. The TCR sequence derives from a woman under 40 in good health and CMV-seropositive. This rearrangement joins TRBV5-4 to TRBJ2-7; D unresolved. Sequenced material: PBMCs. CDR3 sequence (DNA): TGTGCCAGCAGCTTTGCACATTCAACCTACGAGCAGTACTTC. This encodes CASSFAHSTYEQYF.